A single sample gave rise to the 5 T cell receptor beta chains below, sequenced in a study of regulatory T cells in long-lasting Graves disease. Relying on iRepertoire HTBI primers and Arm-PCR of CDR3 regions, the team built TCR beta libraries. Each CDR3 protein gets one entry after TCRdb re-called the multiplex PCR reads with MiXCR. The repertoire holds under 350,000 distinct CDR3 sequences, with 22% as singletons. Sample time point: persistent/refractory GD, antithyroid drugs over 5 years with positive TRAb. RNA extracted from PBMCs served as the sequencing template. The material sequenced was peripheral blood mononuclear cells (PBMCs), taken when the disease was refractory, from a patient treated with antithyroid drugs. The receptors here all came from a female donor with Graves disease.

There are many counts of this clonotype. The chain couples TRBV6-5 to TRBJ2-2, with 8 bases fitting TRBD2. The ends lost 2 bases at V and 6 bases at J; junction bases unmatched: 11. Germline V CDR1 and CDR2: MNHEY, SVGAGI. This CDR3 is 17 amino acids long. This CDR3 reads CASSYRAGGGPPGELFF. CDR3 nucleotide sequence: TGTGCCAGCAGTTACCGTGCGGGAGGTGGTCCCCCCGGGGAGCTGTTTTTT.

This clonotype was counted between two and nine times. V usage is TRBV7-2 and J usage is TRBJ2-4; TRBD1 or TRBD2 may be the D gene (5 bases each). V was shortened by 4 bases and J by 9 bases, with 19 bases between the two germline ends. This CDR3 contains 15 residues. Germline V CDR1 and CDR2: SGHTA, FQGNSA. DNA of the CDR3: TGTGCCAGCAGCTCGACGGGACGCTCTCCGGGCATTCAGTACTTC. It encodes CASSSTGRSPGIQYF.

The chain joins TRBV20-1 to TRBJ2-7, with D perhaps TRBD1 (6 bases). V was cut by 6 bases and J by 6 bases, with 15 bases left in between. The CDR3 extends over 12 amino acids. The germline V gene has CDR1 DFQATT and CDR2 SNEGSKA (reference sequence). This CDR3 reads CSARRTAGEQYF. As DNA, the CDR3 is TGCAGTGCCCGGCGGACAGCCGGCGAGCAGTACTTC.

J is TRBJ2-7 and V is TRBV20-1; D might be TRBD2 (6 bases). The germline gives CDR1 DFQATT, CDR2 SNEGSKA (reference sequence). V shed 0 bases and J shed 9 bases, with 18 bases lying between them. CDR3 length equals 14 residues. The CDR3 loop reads CSARDMSSEILQYF. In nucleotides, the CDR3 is TGCAGTGCTAGAGACATGTCTAGCGAGATTCTGCAGTACTTC.

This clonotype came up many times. Here the CDR3 reads CASSPMTASYEQYF. Here the CDR3 DNA reads TGTGCCAGCTCACCAATGACAGCCTCCTACGAGCAGTACTTC. The chain employs TRBV18 and TRBJ2-7; tentatively, D is TRBD1 (5 bases). CDR3 length: 14 amino acids. Trimming stripped 2 bases from V and 0 bases from J, with 8 bases between. Germline V gene sequence: CDR1 KGHSH, CDR2 LQKENI.